This T cell receptor (beta chain) was documented in a study of blood T cell repertoires in COVID-19. Whole-study context: PBMCs, B-cell-depleted T cells, or T cells provided the cDNA or gDNA that made up the material.

J lost 6 bases, V lost 7 bases, and 5 bases had no gene match. The CDR3 has 15 residues. From germline, CDR1 is SNHLY and CDR2 FYNNEI. TCRdb's table, derived via immunoSEQ multiplex PCR, lists solely in-frame clones and lacks some. This table holds roughly 150,000 clones, roughly 84% found once. The sample was peripheral blood. The rearrangement links TRBV2 to TRBJ2-1; TRBD2 agrees at 14 bases. This TCR came from a woman aged 50 to 60 with acute or convalescent COVID-19. CDR3 region: CASKPTSGRGNEQFF. CDR3 DNA: TGTGCCAGCAAACCGACTAGCGGGAGGGGCAATGAGCAGTTCTTC.